This T cell receptor beta chain came from a study of blood T cells in healthy people across ages. Study-wide background: The capture of about one barcoded beta molecule per two T cells was achieved by template switching. Notes on the study in general: Higher diversity, along with more naive CD4+ cells, distinguished long-lived donors from aged donors.

The CDR3 is made up of 15 amino acids. Losses at the gene ends were 6 bases for V and 5 bases for J; bases not matched to a gene: 9. This clonotype has a handful of counts. The antigen is not known. Those donating, healthy Caucasian individuals from Russia, were aged 6 to 90. Then a second PCR, running about 6 to 12 cycles, was carried out with a sample-barcoded 5' primer and a J-beta primer mix. Each cDNA molecule received a tag from a template-switch adaptor that had 12 random nucleotides. TCRdb re-called the 5' RACE reads with MiXCR, one entry per CDR3 protein. The table has 1.8 million or so distinct CDR3 sequences, about two fifths seen once.

Sequenced input: blood. This chain links TRBV12-3 or TRBV12-4 with TRBJ1-4; 7 bases line up with TRBD1. The receptor's source is a human donor in good health. Here the CDR3 DNA reads TGTGCCAGCAGCCATCAACAGGGGATAAATGAAAAACTGTTTTTT. This translates into CASSHQQGINEKLFF.